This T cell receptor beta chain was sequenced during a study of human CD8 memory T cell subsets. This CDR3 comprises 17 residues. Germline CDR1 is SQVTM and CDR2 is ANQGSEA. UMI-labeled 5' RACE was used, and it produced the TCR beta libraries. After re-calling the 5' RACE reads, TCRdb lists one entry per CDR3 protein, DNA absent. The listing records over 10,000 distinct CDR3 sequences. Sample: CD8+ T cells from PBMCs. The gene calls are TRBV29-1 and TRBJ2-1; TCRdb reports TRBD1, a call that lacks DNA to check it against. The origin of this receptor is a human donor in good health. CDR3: CSAEAKLKTRGKGEQFF.